Following are 13 T cell receptor beta chains from one sample sequenced in a study of shared clonotypes between healthy human individuals. The table came from immunoSEQ multiplex PCR; TCRdb's copy has only in-frame clones and leaves some out. Among roughly 1,100,000 clones listed, roughly 80% were seen once. Sequenced input: memory CD4+ T cells sorted from blood. The subset was: CD45RA-negative fraction. The receptors originated from a man younger than 35 in good health.

This sequence joins TRBV28 and TRBJ1-1, with D perhaps matching TRBD1 (5 bases). This CDR3 has 13 residues. Per the germline V gene, CDR1 is MDHEN and CDR2 is SYDVKM. V lost 5 bases, J lost 4 bases, and 11 bases lay in between. The CDR3 nucleotides read TGTGCCAGCAGTCTCGGGGGGAGCACTGAAGCTTTCTTT. This translates into CASSLGGSTEAFF.

The chain uses TRBV9 and TRBJ2-7; D not certain. The CDR3 spans 13 residues. Looked up from germline, CDR1 is SGDLS and CDR2 is YYNGEE. The V end was cut by 0 bases, the J end by 5 bases, with 9 bases between. CDR3 in DNA: TGTGCCAGCAGCGTAGATTTAGTCCACGAGCAGTACTTC. It codes for CASSVDLVHEQYF.

The chain joins TRBV2 to TRBJ2-4, with 8 bases that match TRBD1. J was trimmed by 4 bases and V by 6 bases; bases with no gene match: 8. This CDR3 comprises 15 residues. The germline gives CDR1 SNHLY, CDR2 FYNNEI. The CDR3 region is CASRGRTGSKNIQYF. CDR3 nucleotide sequence: TGTGCCAGCAGGGGACGGACAGGGTCAAAAAACATTCAGTACTTC.

This clone occurred once. The V call is TRBV6-6, the J call TRBJ1-2, with D unresolved. CDR1 is MNHNY and CDR2 is SVGAGI in the germline V gene (reference sequence). The V gene lost 4 bases and the J gene lost 6 bases, with 6 bases spanning the gap. The CDR3 has 11 amino acids. In DNA form, the CDR3 reads TGTGCCAGCAGTTCCCCAGATGGCTACACCTTC. Residues: CASSSPDGYTF.

The V and J genes are TRBV6-6 and TRBJ2-5; 7 bases align to TRBD1. The CDR3 has 15 amino acids. Unmatched junction bases numbered 12, after V lost 8 bases and J lost 3 bases. Per the germline V gene, CDR1 is MNHNY and CDR2 is SVGAGI (reference sequence). CDR3: CASSRFTGAKETQYF. CDR3 bases: TGTGCCAGCTCCAGGTTTACAGGGGCCAAAGAGACCCAGTACTTC.

This sequence joins TRBV7-2 and TRBJ2-7; no firm D call. From germline, CDR1 is SGHTA and CDR2 FQGNSA. Trimming removed 1 base at V and 4 bases at J, with 8 bases between. The CDR3 totals 13 residues. As DNA, the CDR3 is TGTGCCAGCAGCTTAGAAGTGATATACGAGCAGTACTTC. This encodes CASSLEVIYEQYF.

On this clone: Other DNA sequences of this sample code for an identical CDR3. The chain joins TRBV18 to TRBJ2-6, with D unclear. Looked up from germline, CDR1 is KGHSH and CDR2 is LQKENI. V shed 1 base and J shed 0 bases, with 7 bases lying between them. This CDR3 is built from 16 residues. The CDR3 spells CASSPLSASGANVLTF. In DNA, the CDR3 is TGTGCCAGCTCACCACTCAGTGCCTCTGGGGCCAACGTCCTGACTTTC.

This chain uses TRBV28 with TRBJ1-5, with unresolved D. Germline V gene data show CDR1 as MDHEN and CDR2 as SYDVKM. CDR3 length equals 13 residues. V shed 4 bases and J shed 5 bases, with 9 bases lying between them. The CDR3, as DNA: TGTGCCAGCAGTTCGGTGGGATATCAGCCCCAGCATTTT. Its protein is CASSSVGYQPQHF. The full variable domain, its missing parts supplied by reference TRBV28 and TRBJ1-5, is DVKVTQSSRYLVKRTGEKVFLECVQDMDHENMFWYRQDPGLGLRLIYFSYDVKMKEKGDIPEGYSVSREKKERFSLILESASTNQTSMYLCASSSVGYQPQHFGDGTRLSIL.

This clone has a handful of counts. The chain links TRBV6-4 to TRBJ1-5; 8 bases align to TRBD1. The CDR3 has 18 residues. V lost 7 bases to trimming and J lost 6 bases; unmatched junction nucleotides: 20. The germline gives CDR1 MRHNA, CDR2 SNTAGT. CDR3 in amino acids: CASKFRALRQGASQPQHF. CDR3 in DNA: TGTGCCAGCAAATTCAGGGCCCTTAGGCAGGGGGCAAGTCAGCCCCAGCATTTT.

The chain links TRBV5-1 to TRBJ2-3; D is perhaps TRBD1 or TRBD2 (5 bases each). Deletions cut 4 bases from V and 1 base from J, with 16 bases between. This CDR3 region has 16 residues. The germline CDR1 and CDR2 sequences are SGHRS and YFSETQ. CDR3 DNA: TGCGCCAGCAGCATCGACAGCGGACGGGGCACAGATACGCAGTATTTT. This translates into CASSIDSGRGTDTQYF. The variable domain in full, completed from reference TRBV5-1 and TRBJ2-3, reads KAGVTQTPRYLIKTRGQQVTLSCSPISGHRSVSWYQQTPGQGLQFLFEYFSETQRNKGNFPGRFSGRQFSNSRSEMNVSTLELGDSALYLCASSIDSGRGTDTQYFGPGTRLTVL.

The chain employs TRBV6-1 and TRBJ2-6, with D possibly TRBD1 on 6 matching bases. In germline, CDR1 is MNHNS, CDR2 SASEGT. There are 15 residues in the CDR3. V was cut by 8 bases and J by 0 bases, with 11 bases left in between. The CDR3 sequence is CASRTDFSGANVLTF. The CDR3, as DNA: TGTGCCAGCCGGACAGATTTCTCTGGGGCCAACGTCCTGACTTTC.

This clone was seen a few times. The rearrangement joins TRBV28 to TRBJ1-5; 8 bases fit TRBD1. Germline trimming cut 8 bases from V and 7 bases from J; bases unmatched to any gene: 10. Germline assignment: CDR1 MDHEN and CDR2 SYDVKM. This CDR3 region has 14 residues. In nucleotides, the CDR3 is TGTGCCAGCTCGGACAGGGTGAGATGGCAGCCCCAGCATTTT. Translation: CASSDRVRWQPQHF.

V usage is TRBV28 and J usage is TRBJ2-6; D remains ambiguous. Looked up from germline, CDR1 is MDHEN and CDR2 is SYDVKM. This CDR3 has 15 residues. V was pared by 3 bases and J by 2 bases, with 8 bases between. The CDR3 DNA follows: TGTGCCAGCAGTTTGCTTTCCCCTGGGGCCAACGTCCTGACTTTC. Translation gives CASSLLSPGANVLTF.